One sample yielded the 18 T cell receptor beta chains listed below, sequenced in a study of cytomegalovirus exposure and HLA in healthy donors. Method: immunoSEQ multiplex PCR; TCRdb's copy keeps in-frame clones and lacks some. In the table there are 130,000 or so clones, 80% to 90% of which are singletons. Sequenced input: PBMCs. These receptors originate from a woman younger than 30 in good health and CMV-seronegative.

This rearrangement joins TRBV19 to TRBJ1-2, with TRBD1 matching over 8 bases. With V trimmed by 7 bases and J by 0 bases, 13 bases remained unmatched. Germline loops: CDR1 LNHDA, CDR2 SQIVND (reference sequence). The CDR3 length is 17 residues. The CDR3 is CASTLRDRLLSNYGYTF. The CDR3 bases are TGTGCCAGTACCCTCCGGGACAGGCTACTCTCTAACTATGGCTACACCTTC.

This clone was counted a few times. The chain joins TRBV7-3 to TRBJ1-2; D is undetermined. The V gene's germline CDR1 is SGHTA and CDR2 FQGTGA. CDR3 length: 13 amino acids. V shed 4 bases and J shed 2 bases, with 8 bases lying between them. In DNA, the CDR3 is TGTGCCAGCAGCTCCGACACCAACTATGGCTACACCTTC. Residues: CASSSDTNYGYTF.

V gene TRBV25-1 combines with J gene TRBJ2-1; D is undetermined. Trimming pared 4 bases from V and 6 bases from J, leaving 10 bases between. The length of the CDR3 is 13 residues. Germline CDR1 reads MGHDK; CDR2 reads SYGVNS. DNA for the CDR3: TGTGCCAGCAGTGCCATAGCTATCAATGAGCAGTTCTTC. Protein product: CASSAIAINEQFF.

This sequence joins TRBV7-8 and TRBJ1-1, with D perhaps matching TRBD1 (6 bases). V dropped 3 bases and J dropped 1 base, with 15 bases sitting between them. The CDR3 is made up of 16 amino acids. Germline assignment: CDR1 SGHVS and CDR2 FQNEAQ. This chain's CDR3 is CASSLSHRAENTEAFF. In DNA form, the CDR3 reads TGTGCCAGCAGCTTGTCACACAGGGCTGAGAACACTGAAGCTTTCTTT.

The chain links TRBV28 to TRBJ1-1; TRBD1 might be the D (5 bases). V was pared by 6 bases and J by 6 bases, with 29 bases between. CDR3 length equals 18 residues. Germline V gene sequence: CDR1 MDHEN, CDR2 SYDVKM. The CDR3 reads CASRPDLRGGALGAEAFF. For the CDR3, the DNA is TGTGCCAGCAGACCAGATTTACGTGGCGGGGCCTTGGGCGCTGAAGCTTTCTTT.

This chain uses TRBV4-1 with TRBJ2-5; 9 nucleotides line up with TRBD2. In germline, CDR1 is MGHRA, CDR2 YSYEKL. This CDR3 comprises 16 residues. The J segment lost 4 bases and the V segment lost 0 bases, leaving 6 bases of the junction unmatched. CDR3 sequence (DNA): TGCGCCAGCAGCCAAGATTTCCTAGCGGGGCTAGAGACCCAGTACTTC. It codes for CASSQDFLAGLETQYF.

This chain links TRBV5-5 with TRBJ2-7; 11 nucleotides line up with TRBD2. CDR3 length: 16 amino acids. Germline CDR1 SGHKS, CDR2 YYEKEE (reference sequence). With V trimmed by 4 bases and J by 3 bases, 9 bases remained unmatched. CDR3 in amino acids: CASSRVTSGTLYEQYF. CDR3 DNA: TGTGCCAGCAGCCGGGTGACTAGCGGGACCCTCTACGAGCAGTACTTC.

The chain couples TRBV9 to TRBJ2-7, with a possible D match to TRBD1 (5 bases). V was shortened by 0 bases and J by 5 bases, with 15 bases between the two germline ends. In germline, CDR1 is SGDLS, CDR2 YYNGEE. The CDR3 consists of 15 residues. CDR3 in amino acids: CASSVDGRDVDEQYF. Here the CDR3 DNA reads TGTGCCAGCAGCGTAGATGGCAGGGATGTCGACGAGCAGTACTTC.

This rearrangement joins TRBV5-6 to TRBJ2-2; 9 nucleotides agree with TRBD1. Germline V gives CDR1 SGHDT, CDR2 YYEEEE. V lost 4 bases and J lost 5; bases outside the gene matches: 9. This CDR3 has 16 residues. For the CDR3, the DNA is TGTGCCAGCAGCCTCCGGGACAGGGTTAGAACCGGGGAGCTGTTTTTT. Its translation is CASSLRDRVRTGELFF.

The chain combines TRBV5-1 with TRBJ2-7; D might be TRBD1 (5 bases). Per the germline V gene, CDR1 is SGHRS and CDR2 is YFSETQ. This CDR3 has 13 amino acids. The V end was cut by 1 base, the J end by 7 bases, with 12 bases between. The CDR3 is CASSLSQGREQYF. The DNA for the CDR3 is TGCGCCAGCAGCTTGTCCCAGGGTAGGGAGCAGTACTTC.

V and J are TRBV5-5 and TRBJ1-6; 10 bases line up with TRBD1. The CDR3 is made up of 17 amino acids. Per the germline V gene, CDR1 is SGHKS and CDR2 is YYEKEE (reference sequence). The junction had 9 bases not matched to a gene; V was cut back by 0 bases and J by 9 bases. The CDR3 protein is CASSLDIRQGAGSPLHF. The CDR3 region has the DNA TGTGCCAGCAGCTTGGACATTAGACAGGGGGCGGGTTCACCCCTCCACTTT. Filled out from reference TRBV5-5 and TRBJ1-6, the complete variable domain reads DAGVTQSPTHLIKTRGQQVTLRCSPISGHKSVSWYQQVLGQGPQFIFQYYEKEERGRGNFPDRFSARQFPNYSSELNVNALLLGDSALYLCASSLDIRQGAGSPLHFGNGTRLTVT.

The CDR3 region is CASSRGGAGAGDTQYF. DNA of the CDR3: TGTGCCAGCAGCCGCGGGGGAGCGGGAGCGGGAGATACGCAGTATTTT. V usage is TRBV6-6 and J usage is TRBJ2-3, with 8 bases lining up with TRBD2. From germline, CDR1 is MNHNY and CDR2 SVGAGI (reference sequence). This CDR3 region has 16 residues. Unmatched junction bases numbered 13, after V lost 6 bases and J lost 5 bases.

This chain uses TRBV5-1 with TRBJ2-5, with 9 bases lining up with TRBD1. The CDR3 consists of 18 residues. The germline V gene encodes CDR1 SGHRS and CDR2 YFSETQ. J was trimmed by 2 bases and V by 4 bases; bases with no gene match: 15. The CDR3, as DNA: TGCGCCAGCAGCCTCCAAACACCCGGGACAGGGCTACAAGAGACCCAGTACTTC. Protein: CASSLQTPGTGLQETQYF.

Ten or more counts support this clone. This rearrangement joins TRBV4-1 to TRBJ2-1; maybe TRBD2 (7 bases). The CDR3 spans 14 residues. Trimming pared 4 bases from V and 11 bases from J, leaving 18 bases between. Germline CDR1 and CDR2: MGHRA and YSYEKL. CDR3 in amino acids: CASSLGGAAAKQFF. The DNA of the CDR3 is TGCGCCAGCAGCCTAGGGGGGGCGGCGGCAAAGCAGTTCTTC.

V usage is TRBV25-1 and J usage is TRBJ1-1, with no clear D. V was cut by 7 bases and J by 5 bases, with 11 bases left in between. The length of the CDR3 is 12 residues. The germline CDR1 and CDR2 sequences are MGHDK and SYGVNS. The CDR3 DNA sequence: TGTGCCAGCATCCCCGGAGCTACTGAAGCTTTCTTT. It specifies CASIPGATEAFF.

This rearrangement joins TRBV9 to TRBJ1-2; D perhaps matches TRBD1 (5 bases). Germline CDR1 and CDR2: SGDLS and YYNGEE. This CDR3 contains 15 residues. V was shortened by 4 bases and J by 4 bases, with 17 bases between the two germline ends. As DNA, the CDR3 is TGTGCCAGCAGCCCAGACCCCCAGGGTCCCTATGGCTACACCTTC. This codes for CASSPDPQGPYGYTF.

V usage is TRBV7-7 and J usage is TRBJ1-3; no definite D call. In germline, CDR1 is SSHAT, CDR2 FNYEAQ (reference sequence). V was shortened by 5 bases and J by 1 base, with 9 bases between the two germline ends. The CDR3 contains 14 residues. CDR3 amino acids: CASSPGQSGNTIYF. In nucleotides, the CDR3 is TGTGCCAGCAGCCCGGGTCAGTCTGGAAACACCATATATTTT.

The CDR3 DNA follows: TGTGCCAGCAGACACTCCGGGGGGGAAGAGACCCAGTACTTC. Protein product: CASRHSGGEETQYF. V and J are TRBV6-6 and TRBJ2-5; 8 bases are shared with TRBD2. CDR3 size: 14 residues. Germline assignment: CDR1 MNHNY and CDR2 SVGAGI (reference sequence). V gave up 6 bases and J gave up 3 bases; unmatched junction bases: 6.